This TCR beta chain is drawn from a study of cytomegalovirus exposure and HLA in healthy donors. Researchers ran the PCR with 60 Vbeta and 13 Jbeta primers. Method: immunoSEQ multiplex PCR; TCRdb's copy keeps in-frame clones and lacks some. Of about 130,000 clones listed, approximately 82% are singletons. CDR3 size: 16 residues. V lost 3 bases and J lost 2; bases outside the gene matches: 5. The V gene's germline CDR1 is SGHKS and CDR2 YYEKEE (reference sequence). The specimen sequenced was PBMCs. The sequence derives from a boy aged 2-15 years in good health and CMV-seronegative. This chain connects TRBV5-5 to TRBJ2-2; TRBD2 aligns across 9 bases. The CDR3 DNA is TGTGCCAGCAGCTCAAGACTAGCGGTTAACACCGGGGAGCTGTTTTTT. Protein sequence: CASSSRLAVNTGELFF.